At least ten counts were recorded for the clone carrying this TCR beta chain. The target antigen is unknown. The sample belongs to a study of neurological immune-mediated disorders. V gave up 0 bases and J gave up 5 bases; unmatched junction bases: 4. The CDR3 has 15 amino acids. Germline lookup yields CDR1 LNHNV and CDR2 YYDKDF (reference sequence). The time point is: longitudinal time-point 2. The unsorted libraries were prepared from 2 million PBMCs (stored at -80 C). Overall study results and limits: Across subjects, expanded clones had no CDR3 amino acid sequences in common, pointing to private repertoires in all groups.

5'RACE with 10-nucleotide random UMIs generated the cDNA. TCRdb re-called the 5' RACE reads through MiXCR, storing one row per CDR3 protein. Of some 50,000 distinct CDR3 sequences listed, about 12% were seen once; the top ten hold less than 5.5%. Sample: PBMCs. V gene TRBV15 combines with J gene TRBJ2-1, with 7 positions matching TRBD1. This sequence was found in a male donor with HTLV-1-associated myelopathy (HAM/TSP). For the CDR3, the DNA is TGTGCCACCAGCAGAGACCAGGGGGAAAACAATGAGCAGTTCTTC. This encodes CATSRDQGENNEQFF.